This T cell receptor (beta chain) was retrieved from a study of vaccination effects on CD4 cells after COVID-19 (dated by TCRdb to between 2021 and 2023). Turning to the overall study: Each participant got two doses of an mRNA SARS-CoV-2 vaccine, either BNT162b2 or mRNA-1273. The study compared SARS-CoV-2 spike-specific CD4+ TCR repertoires before and after mRNA vaccination in COVID-19 convalescent patients and infection-naive vaccine recipients. Altogether, 10 COVID-19 convalescent patients and a handful of SARS-CoV-2-naive healthy vaccine recipients made up the full study. Cultures from other donors in the study were sequenced with the Oncomine TCR Beta short-read assay on an Illumina iSeq 100. Overall study outcomes, separate from this receptor: The study was limited by a small number of convalescent patients and lacked early post-infection timepoints. Clones induced by infection and clones induced by vaccination both contracted markedly at late timepoints after vaccination, which fits with T cell responses waning over time. Among healthy vaccine recipients, nearly all vaccine-induced clones were SARS-CoV-2 mono-reactive, and just 1 of 255 was cross-reactive with common cold coronaviruses.

The receptor library was made with the immunoSEQ multiplex PCR assay. DNA from the cultured and isolated CD4+ T cells underwent TCR beta CDR3 sequencing. In the paper's pipeline: The analysis removed non-productive TCR sequences, trimmed reads to the CDR3 region, and retained only CDR3s that were 7 or more amino acids long. The MANAFEST web app was used to pick out antigen-specific clonotypes by comparing their expansion in peptide wells with that in reference cultures. Positive clones required FDR<0.05 expansion versus reference and all other wells, odds ratio above 5, and frequency above 0.1% in two replicate wells. A clonotype was called cross-reactive if it was significantly expanded both in SARS-CoV-2 spike wells and in at least one common cold coronavirus spike condition. Levenshtein distance calculated with the stringdist R package was used to assess CDR3 similarity, and unrooted trees were constructed with ape in R 3.6.1. TCRdb stores this immuneACCESS table with in-frame sequences only. Part of the clones is absent; in the studies checked, under half of the shortfall reflects unresolved V genes, and no reason is known for the rest. For V, J and clone size, that table is used; D and trimming come from the DNA. A total of 62,000 or so clones appear in this sample, about 80% of them only once. The biggest ten clones account for about 12% of the sample.

To identify antigen-specific CD4+ T cell clonotypes by their expansion, the ViraFEST assay first stimulated PBMC with viral peptide pools and then applied TCR sequencing. After around 10 days of culture, CD4+ T cells were isolated with the EasySep CD4+ T cell isolation kit. None of the healthy vaccine recipients had a prior SARS-CoV-2 infection, which was confirmed by nucleocapsid antibody tests that came back negative both before and after vaccination. Each well held two million PBMC cultured in IMDM containing around 5.1% human AB serum, roughly 9.6 IU/ml IL-2 and gentamicin, along with roughly 10 ug/ml peptides. Half of the culture medium was replaced with fresh IL-2-containing medium on days 3 and 7. Unless noted otherwise, every peptide stimulation condition was grown in triplicate wells. Using Ficoll-Paque Plus gradient centrifugation, PBMC were separated from whole blood and then either used fresh or cryopreserved at -140C. Overlapping peptide pools spanned the spike proteins of SARS-CoV-2 and the common cold coronaviruses HCoV-NL63, HCoV-OC43 and HCoV-229E. Genomic DNA was extracted from cultured CD4+ T cells with the QIAamp micro DNA kit.

CDR1 and CDR2 are drawn from the germline V gene: MNHEY, SVGAGI. From its cysteine to its phenylalanine, the CDR3 spans 14 amino acids. The DNA shown is the 42-base CDR3, in frame from base 1. V loses 7 bases, J loses 0 bases, and the germline ends lie 12 bases apart. With regard to this clone: Its recognized antigen is unknown. Base qualities are not provided; no much larger clone lies one nucleotide away.

The rearrangement joined TRBV6-5 to TRBJ2-5, with the D segment identity uncertain. The sample in question was CD4+ T cells from PBMCs cultured with SARS-CoV-2 spike peptides, obtained before COVID-19 vaccination. What this sample's cell subset or site label stands for: SARS-CoV-2 spike overlapping peptide pool stimulation. The TCR comes from a human donor who received a COVID-19 vaccine. Read as DNA, the sequence is TGTGCCAGCACCCGACCAAAGGACCAAGAGACCCAGTACTTC. Its translation is CASTRPKDQETQYF.